The following is a TCR beta chain sequence with its context. PCR amplification relied on 60 Vbeta primers (plus 13 Jbeta primers). Libraries were prepared by immunoSEQ multiplex PCR; TCRdb keeps only in-frame clonotypes and omits some of them. The table shows about 190,000 clones, with 80% to 85% occurring only once. The sample belongs to a study of cytomegalovirus exposure and HLA in healthy donors. Looked up from germline, CDR1 is SGDLS and CDR2 is YYNGEE. V was pared by 4 bases and J by 4 bases, with 10 bases of the junction left unmatched. The CDR3 loop spans 15 amino acids. This TCR came from a boy younger than 18 in good health and CMV-seronegative. Source material: PBMCs. This chain links TRBV9 with TRBJ1-2; TRBD1 aligns across 7 bases. CDR3 coding DNA: TGTGCCAGCAGCTTACAGATTCAGGGGGTCTATGGCTACACCTTC. It specifies CASSLQIQGVYGYTF.